These 11 T cell receptor beta chains share one sample of origin, sequenced in a study of blood T cell repertoires in COVID-19 (dated by TCRdb to 2020 to 2021). Library preparation used the immunoSEQ multiplex PCR assay. TCRdb re-hosts the immuneACCESS table, in-frame sequences only. Its copies lack some clones; in the studies checked, an unresolved V gene accounts for under half of them, and the cause for the rest is not known. Recorded for this sample are 8,500 to 14,000 clones; over 75% of them occurred a single time. The ten largest clones capture 11% of the sample. The sample was peripheral blood. The receptors stem from a human donor in a cohort sampled during active COVID-19.

The chain carries TRBV5-1 and TRBJ2-5; 8 bases are a match to TRBD1. V dropped 8 bases and J dropped 4; count of bases not matched to a gene: 7. Germline CDR1 and CDR2: SGHRS and YFSETQ. CDR3 length: 13 residues. Here the CDR3 reads CASVSQGAETQYF. As DNA, the CDR3 is TGCGCCAGTGTCTCCCAGGGGGCAGAGACCCAGTACTTC.

CDR3: CASSSTGQEYNEQFF. The DNA for the CDR3 is TGCGCCAGCAGCTCGACGGGACAGGAGTACAATGAGCAGTTCTTC. This chain links TRBV5-1 with TRBJ2-1; 8 bases line up with TRBD1. The CDR3 contains 15 residues. The trim removed 3 bases at V and 4 bases at J, leaving 6 bases unmatched. Germline V gene sequence: CDR1 SGHRS, CDR2 YFSETQ.

J is TRBJ1-4 and V is TRBV6-5; D is unresolved. CDR1 MNHEY and CDR2 SVGAGI come from the germline V gene. V lost 2 bases, J lost 2 bases, and 12 bases lay in between. The length of the CDR3 is 16 residues. For the CDR3, the DNA is TGTGCCAGCAGTTACCGGCGGGTAGGGACTAATGAAAAACTGTTTTTT. Amino acids: CASSYRRVGTNEKLFF.

The chain links TRBV28 to TRBJ2-5; 7 nucleotides line up with TRBD2. V dropped 9 bases and J dropped 2; count of bases not matched to a gene: 15. The CDR3 sequence is 16 residues long. Germline V gene data show CDR1 as MDHEN and CDR2 as SYDVKM. The CDR3 DNA follows: TGTGCCAGTCAATGGTATAGCGGGTTGGGGCAAGAGACCCAGTACTTC. Translating it yields CASQWYSGLGQETQYF.

V usage is TRBV3-1 (or the pseudogene TRBV3-2) and J usage is TRBJ2-1; a possible D gene is TRBD2 (6 bases). The CDR3 has 18 residues. Between the trimmed V and J ends, which lost 1 base and 1 base, there was a span of 17 bases. Germline lookup yields CDR1 LGHDT and CDR2 YNNKEL (reference sequence). The CDR3 region is CASSQGGVTFRSYNEQFF. The CDR3 bases are TGTGCCAGCAGCCAAGGCGGGGTGACTTTCCGGTCCTACAATGAGCAGTTCTTC.

The J gene is TRBJ1-5, the V gene TRBV7-8; 11 nucleotides match TRBD1. V was clipped by 4 bases and J by 3 bases; unmatched bases: 5. The CDR3 totals 16 residues. Germline lookup yields CDR1 SGHVS and CDR2 FQNEAQ. The CDR3 DNA is TGTGCCAGCAGCTCGGGACAGGGGGTTACCAATCAGCCCCAGCATTTT. Its translation: CASSSGQGVTNQPQHF.

This clone was seen only once. The V and J genes are TRBV6-6 and TRBJ1-2, with 9 bases identical to TRBD1. Germline V gene data show CDR1 as MNHNY and CDR2 as SVGAGI (reference sequence). The ends lost 1 base at V and 6 bases at J; junction bases unmatched: 0. This CDR3 spans 13 amino acids. CDR3 DNA sequence: TGTGCCAGCAGTTACTGGGACAGGGATGGCTACACCTTC. It yields the protein CASSYWDRDGYTF.

The chain is built from TRBV9 and TRBJ1-2; 7 positions match TRBD1. There are 15 residues in the CDR3. V trimming: 4 bases; J trimming: 4 bases; junction bases outside the gene matches: 10. Germline-derived CDR1 and CDR2 are SGDLS and YYNGEE. The CDR3 loop reads CASSTSLRQGYGYTF. The CDR3 nucleotides read TGTGCCAGCAGCACATCCCTACGACAGGGCTATGGCTACACCTTC.

The genes are TRBV5-8 and TRBJ1-1; D is unresolved. V dropped 5 bases and J dropped 11 bases, with 7 bases sitting between them. The germline CDR1 and CDR2 sequences are SGHTS and YDEGEE. The CDR3 sequence is 9 residues long. Written as DNA, the CDR3 is TGTGCCAGCAGGGCGGGCGCTTTCTTT. Protein product: CASRAGAFF. Drawing the rest from reference TRBV5-8 and TRBJ1-1, the complete variable domain is EAGVTQSPTHLIKTRGQQATLRCSPISGHTSVYWYQQALGLGLQFLLWYDEGEERNRGNFPPRFSGRQFPNYSSELNVNALELEDSALYLCASRAGAFFGQGTRLTVV.

This chain connects TRBV28 to TRBJ1-2, with TRBD1 identical over 7 bases. V lost 5 bases to trimming and J lost 4 bases; unmatched junction nucleotides: 4. The CDR3 is made up of 13 amino acids. The V gene's germline CDR1 is MDHEN and CDR2 SYDVKM. The CDR3 region is CASSEDRVYGYTF. CDR3 DNA sequence: TGTGCCAGCAGTGAAGACAGGGTCTATGGCTACACCTTC.

The rearrangement uses TRBV29-1 and TRBJ1-5, with 8 bases fitting TRBD1. With 7 bases clipped from V and 4 bases from J, the junction kept 6 bases outside the gene matches. Germline values: CDR1 SQVTM, CDR2 ANQGSEA. This CDR3 spans 13 amino acids. This CDR3 reads CSAGDRPNQPQHF. DNA for the CDR3: TGCAGCGCCGGGGACAGGCCAAATCAGCCCCAGCATTTT.